A single sample gave rise to the 32 T cell receptor beta chains below, sequenced in a study of blood T cell repertoires in COVID-19. Sequencing was performed with immunoSEQ multiplex PCR; in TCRdb, only in-frame clones are kept and a portion is missing. The top ten hold 6.2% of the sample, which has about 120,000 clones, 70% to 80% seen once. The sample taken for sequencing was peripheral blood. The receptors derive from a man in his 70s with acute or convalescent COVID-19.

The CDR3 region is CASSPGLAGGMYQETQYF. The CDR3 nucleotides read TGTGCCAGCAGCCCGGGACTAGCGGGAGGGATGTACCAAGAGACCCAGTACTTC. The V gene is TRBV14, the J gene TRBJ2-5; 16 bases agree with TRBD2. J gave up 0 bases and V 4 bases, and 5 bases lay outside the gene matches. Germline V gene lookup returns CDR1 SGHDN and CDR2 FVKESK. The CDR3 contains 18 residues.

In its sample, this clone was seen a few times. The rearrangement links TRBV5-6 to TRBJ1-1; D is uncertain. Deletions cut 1 base from V and 1 base from J, with 17 bases between. Germline V gene sequence: CDR1 SGHDT, CDR2 YYEEEE. There are 17 residues in the CDR3. CDR3 amino acids: CASSLLEGPDGNTEAFF. The DNA of the CDR3 is TGTGCCAGCAGCTTGCTGGAGGGTCCAGACGGGAACACTGAAGCTTTCTTT.

The chain couples TRBV2 to TRBJ1-1, with a weak D call TRBD1 (6 bases). The CDR3 runs to 14 residues. The V end lost 4 bases, the J end lost 6 bases, and 15 bases lay between the germline ends. Looked up from germline, CDR1 is SNHLY and CDR2 is FYNNEI. DNA for the CDR3: TGTGCCAGCAGTGTGCACGGGGGGCAAGCTGAAGCTTTCTTT. Protein product: CASSVHGGQAEAFF. Using reference TRBV2 and TRBJ1-1 for the parts outside the CDR3, the full variable domain is EPEVTQTPSHQVTQMGQEVILRCVPISNHLYFYWYRQILGQKVEFLVSFYNNEISEKSEIFDDQFSVERPDGSNFTLKIRSTKLEDSAMYFCASSVHGGQAEAFFGQGTRLTVV.

V gene TRBV3-1 (or the pseudogene TRBV3-2) combines with J gene TRBJ2-2; no firm D call. Germline CDR1 and CDR2: LGHDT and YNNKEL (reference sequence). This CDR3 spans 16 amino acids. With 2 bases removed from V and 2 bases from J, the gap between germline ends came to 12 bases. CDR3 DNA sequence: TGTGCCAGCAGCCAAAGTGCTCTAGTTAACACCGGGGAGCTGTTTTTT. Its protein product is CASSQSALVNTGELFF.

The genes are TRBV28 and TRBJ2-5; weak D call: TRBD2 (5 bases). V lost 7 bases and J lost 7, with 13 bases in between. The CDR3 covers 12 residues. Germline values: CDR1 MDHEN, CDR2 SYDVKM. CDR3 DNA: TGTGCCAGCAAAACGGGGATGGGGACCCAGTACTTC. Translation gives CASKTGMGTQYF.

This clone was seen only a few times. The J gene is TRBJ2-7, the V gene TRBV19; a weak D match, TRBD1 (7 bases). Trimming removed 8 bases at V and 3 bases at J, with 17 bases between. Germline V gene data show CDR1 as LNHDA and CDR2 as SQIVND (reference sequence). This CDR3 has 14 amino acids. CDR3 in DNA: TGTGCCAGTGCTTCGGGGGACAGCCGCTACGAGCAGTACTTC. It specifies CASASGDSRYEQYF.

This chain connects TRBV7-9 to TRBJ2-5; TRBD1 matches at 9 bases. The germline V gene has CDR1 SEHNR and CDR2 FQNEAQ (reference sequence). J gave up 5 bases and V 5 bases, and 9 bases lay outside the gene matches. This CDR3 is built from 15 residues. The CDR3 nucleotides are TGTGCCAGCAGCCGCACCCAGACAGGGGGGGAGACCCAGTACTTC. Translated, it gives CASSRTQTGGETQYF.

In this sample, this clone turned up a few times. This chain connects TRBV30 to TRBJ2-2; D may be TRBD1 (6 bases). Per germline, CDR1 GTSNPN and CDR2 SVGIG (reference sequence). The CDR3 totals 15 residues. The V and J ends lost 2 bases and 4 bases respectively, with 14 bases between them. The CDR3 loop reads CAWSPPGAGTGELFF. The CDR3 DNA reads TGTGCCTGGAGTCCACCAGGGGCCGGCACCGGGGAGCTGTTTTTT.

The chain employs TRBV7-6 and TRBJ2-2, with 8 bases fitting TRBD1. The CDR3 is 15 amino acids. Per germline, CDR1 SGHVS and CDR2 FNYEAQ. The trim removed 5 bases at V and 5 bases at J, leaving 7 bases unmatched. As DNA, the CDR3 is TGTGCCAGCAGCCGAGGACAGGGCGGGACCGGGGAGCTGTTTTTT. It codes for CASSRGQGGTGELFF.

This chain uses TRBV11-3 with TRBJ2-6; D unclear. V was clipped by 3 bases and J by 4 bases, with 4 bases between them. CDR1 is SGHNT, CDR2 YENEEA, per germline. This CDR3 is 13 amino acids long. CDR3: CASSFSGANVLTF. The CDR3 coding sequence is TGTGCCAGCAGCTTCTCCGGGGCCAACGTCCTGACTTTC.

This chain links TRBV11-2 with TRBJ2-1; D possibly corresponds to TRBD2 (6 bases). Trimming stripped 6 bases from V and 0 bases from J, with 18 bases between. In germline, CDR1 is SGHAT, CDR2 FQNNGV. CDR3 length: 17 amino acids. CDR3 sequence reads: CASRRLRGSGSYNEQFF. The CDR3 DNA reads as TGTGCCAGCAGGCGACTCCGGGGTAGCGGCTCCTACAATGAGCAGTTCTTC.

This chain links TRBV7-8 with TRBJ2-2; D is possibly TRBD2 (5 bases). Germline V gives CDR1 SGHVS, CDR2 FQNEAQ. The CDR3 sequence is 12 residues long. V was clipped by 3 bases and J by 6 bases, with 5 bases between them. Here the CDR3 DNA reads TGTGCCAGCAGCTTCGGGGCCGGGGAGCTGTTTTTT. Its protein is CASSFGAGELFF.

This clone appeared a few times. The chain employs TRBV5-4 and TRBJ1-2; 9 positions agree with TRBD1. The J segment lost 6 bases and the V segment lost 3 bases, leaving 12 bases of the junction unmatched. Per the germline V gene, CDR1 is SGHNT and CDR2 is YYREEE (reference sequence). CDR3 length: 16 residues. CDR3 sequence: CASSSYTTGGANGYTF. The CDR3 DNA sequence: TGTGCCAGCAGCTCGTACACAACAGGGGGCGCTAATGGCTACACCTTC.

The CDR3 loop reads CASSLETSTGELFF. DNA for the CDR3: TGTGCCAGCAGTCTCGAGACAAGCACCGGGGAGCTGTTTTTT. The rearrangement links TRBV6-5 to TRBJ2-2; D unclear. The CDR3 is 14 residues long. Trimming cost V 5 bases and J 4 bases, with 11 bases left between them. CDR1 is MNHEY, CDR2 SVGAGI, per germline.

The rearrangement links TRBV2 to TRBJ1-5; TRBD1 aligns across 8 bases. CDR3 size: 12 residues. The V gene's germline CDR1 is SNHLY and CDR2 FYNNEI. Germline trimming cut 6 bases from V and 16 bases from J; bases unmatched to any gene: 11. In nucleotides, the CDR3 is TGTGCCAGCAGAGTCGACAGGGGCGACTTACATTTT. It yields the protein CASRVDRGDLHF.

This clone was detected once. The chain is built from TRBV7-2 and TRBJ1-2, with D hard to call. V lost 5 bases and J lost 8, with 15 bases in between. The CDR3 runs 13 residues. Germline assignment: CDR1 SGHTA and CDR2 FQGNSA. The CDR3 sequence: CASSPPAPGGYTF. For the CDR3, the DNA is TGTGCCAGCAGCCCTCCAGCGCCGGGGGGCTACACCTTC. Variable domain in full (rest from reference TRBV7-2 and TRBJ1-2): GAGVSQSPSNKVTEKGKDVELRCDPISGHTALYWYRQSLGQGLEFLIYFQGNSAPDKSGLPSDRFSAERTGGSVSTLTIQRTQQEDSAVYLCASSPPAPGGYTFGSGTRLTVV.

This clone was found once. The chain has TRBV7-3 and TRBJ2-7; 13 bases are a match to TRBD2. The V segment lost 5 bases and the J segment 2 bases; nucleotides outside the gene matches: 3. This CDR3 has 15 residues. From germline, CDR1 is SGHTA and CDR2 FQGTGA. This CDR3 reads CASSLGTSGTYEQYF. For the CDR3, the DNA is TGTGCCAGCAGCCTCGGGACTAGCGGGACCTACGAGCAGTACTTC.

The chain couples TRBV2 to TRBJ2-7; TRBD2 aligns across 12 bases. This CDR3 comprises 17 residues. CDR1 is SNHLY, CDR2 FYNNEI, per germline. V trimming: 6 bases; J trimming: 3 bases; junction bases outside the gene matches: 12. Here the CDR3 reads CASSVPLAGGSFYEQYF. For the CDR3, the DNA is TGTGCCAGCAGCGTGCCGCTAGCGGGAGGGTCCTTCTACGAGCAGTACTTC.

The V and J genes are TRBV2 and TRBJ2-7; 9 positions agree with TRBD1. J lost 1 base, V lost 4 bases, and 5 bases had no gene match. The CDR3 covers 15 residues. The germline V gene encodes CDR1 SNHLY and CDR2 FYNNEI. The CDR3, as DNA: TGTGCCAGCAGTGTGAGGACAGGGGAATCCTACGAGCAGTACTTC. Translating gives CASSVRTGESYEQYF. Full variable domain (outside the CDR3, taken from reference TRBV2 and TRBJ2-7): EPEVTQTPSHQVTQMGQEVILRCVPISNHLYFYWYRQILGQKVEFLVSFYNNEISEKSEIFDDQFSVERPDGSNFTLKIRSTKLEDSAMYFCASSVRTGESYEQYFGPGTRLTVT.

This clone has a single count. The genes are TRBV9 and TRBJ2-7; 9 positions agree with TRBD2. The germline V gene encodes CDR1 SGDLS and CDR2 YYNGEE. V lost 4 bases and J lost 5; bases outside the gene matches: 10. This CDR3 contains 15 residues. The CDR3 region is CASSPWAGGSDEQYF. In DNA, the CDR3 is TGTGCCAGCAGCCCATGGGCGGGAGGGAGCGACGAGCAGTACTTC.

The V and J genes are TRBV30 and TRBJ1-4, with D possibly matching TRBD1 (6 bases). The CDR3 loop spans 14 amino acids. The V gene's germline CDR1 is GTSNPN and CDR2 SVGIG (reference sequence). The ends were cut back, 3 bases at V and 3 bases at J, with 11 bases in the middle. The CDR3 DNA reads as TGTGCCTGGAGACAACAGGGCCCTAATGAAAAACTGTTTTTT. The encoded protein is CAWRQQGPNEKLFF.

CDR3 coding DNA: TGTGCCAGCAGCGCAGACAGCAACTCCTACAATGAGCAGTTCTTC. This sequence encodes CASSADSNSYNEQFF. The chain joins TRBV7-3 to TRBJ2-1; D perhaps matches TRBD1 (5 bases). Germline loops: CDR1 SGHTA, CDR2 FQGTGA. There are 15 residues in the CDR3. The V and J ends lost 5 bases and 0 bases respectively, with 11 bases between them.

The gene calls are TRBV3-1 (or the pseudogene TRBV3-2) and TRBJ1-2; maybe TRBD1 (5 bases). Trimming removed 4 bases at V and 2 bases at J, with 8 bases between. The CDR3 has 13 residues. CDR1 is LGHDT and CDR2 is YNNKEL in the germline V gene (reference sequence). The CDR3 DNA is TGTGCCAGCAGCCCAAACAGGAACTATGGCTACACCTTC. Its translation: CASSPNRNYGYTF.

This clone was counted once. The gene calls are TRBV28 and TRBJ1-1; weak D call: TRBD1 (5 bases). The CDR3 has 14 amino acids. Germline values: CDR1 MDHEN, CDR2 SYDVKM. V was trimmed by 3 bases and J by 3 bases, leaving 11 bases between them. The CDR3 sequence is CASSLGGVDTEAFF. The CDR3 DNA follows: TGTGCCAGCAGTTTGGGGGGGGTTGACACTGAAGCTTTCTTT.

This clone was seen more than once but under ten times. The chain carries TRBV18 and TRBJ2-2, with D possibly matching TRBD1 (5 bases). This CDR3 is 16 amino acids long. The V and J ends lost 4 bases and 4 bases respectively, with 16 bases between them. CDR1 is KGHSH and CDR2 is LQKENI in the germline V gene. Here the CDR3 DNA reads TGTGCCAGCTCACTTACTGGGGCTTCGGGCACCGGGGAGCTGTTTTTT. It yields the protein CASSLTGASGTGELFF.

This clone was observed a handful of times. The chain employs TRBV3-1 (or the pseudogene TRBV3-2) and TRBJ1-2, with 8 bases fitting TRBD1. Germline values: CDR1 LGHDT, CDR2 YNNKEL (reference sequence). V lost 4 bases and J lost 4; bases outside the gene matches: 8. The CDR3 totals 15 residues. CDR3 nucleotide sequence: TGTGCCAGCAGCCCCAGGACAGGGTGGACCTATGGCTACACCTTC. Its protein is CASSPRTGWTYGYTF.

The V and J genes are TRBV14 and TRBJ1-2; possible D gene TRBD1, 5 bases. Trimming took 1 base from V and 5 from J, leaving 20 bases between them. Looked up from germline, CDR1 is SGHDN and CDR2 is FVKESK. The CDR3 extends over 17 amino acids. In nucleotides, the CDR3 is TGTGCCAGCAGCCAAGTCCCCGGCTTAAGGGGAGGTTATGGCTACACCTTC. It codes for CASSQVPGLRGGYGYTF.

V is TRBV5-4 and J is TRBJ2-1; 7 bases are shared with TRBD2. V dropped 4 bases and J dropped 6; count of bases not matched to a gene: 22. This CDR3 spans 19 amino acids. Germline CDR1 reads SGHNT; CDR2 reads YYREEE (reference sequence). The chain's CDR3 is CASSHLGRAGVTSFNEQFF. The CDR3 DNA sequence: TGTGCCAGCAGCCACCTGGGGAGGGCGGGGGTGACTAGTTTCAATGAGCAGTTCTTC.

The rearrangement joins TRBV25-1 to TRBJ2-5, with D unclear. Trimming shortened V by 7 bases and J by 5 bases, and 14 bases separated the two germline ends. Looked up from germline, CDR1 is MGHDK and CDR2 is SYGVNS. The length of the CDR3 is 13 residues. The DNA for the CDR3 is TGTGCCAGCACCCCCCCCGCCAGGGAGACCCAGTACTTC. Its protein is CASTPPARETQYF.

This chain connects TRBV27 to TRBJ1-6; D remains ambiguous. V was clipped by 5 bases and J by 0 bases, with 5 bases between them. This CDR3 spans 14 amino acids. Per germline, CDR1 MNHEY and CDR2 SMNVEV (reference sequence). The CDR3 DNA is TGTGCCAGCAGTCCGAGCTCCTATAATTCACCCCTCCACTTT. This sequence encodes CASSPSSYNSPLHF.

This chain joins TRBV27 and TRBJ2-7; TRBD2 might be the D (6 bases). Germline V gives CDR1 MNHEY, CDR2 SMNVEV (reference sequence). The CDR3 sequence is 16 residues long. The V gene lost 4 bases and the J gene lost 0 bases, with 16 bases spanning the gap. For the CDR3, the DNA is TGTGCCAGCAGTTCCCGCGGGGCGGAAAGCTCCTACGAGCAGTACTTC. Residues: CASSSRGAESSYEQYF.

The chain joins TRBV7-6 to TRBJ2-2; 10 bases match TRBD2. In germline, CDR1 is SGHVS, CDR2 FNYEAQ. The CDR3 totals 16 residues. The junction had 6 bases not matched to a gene; V was cut back by 2 bases and J by 6 bases. The CDR3: CASSLNSGGFSGELFF. The CDR3 region has the DNA TGTGCCAGCAGCTTAAATAGCGGGGGGTTTTCCGGGGAGCTGTTTTTT. The full variable domain, with the rest looked up from reference TRBV7-6 and TRBJ2-2, is GAGVSQSPRYKVTKRGQDVALRCDPISGHVSLYWYRQALGQGPEFLTYFNYEAQQDKSGLPNDRFSAERPEGSISTLTIQRTEQRDSAMYRCASSLNSGGFSGELFFGEGSRLTVL.